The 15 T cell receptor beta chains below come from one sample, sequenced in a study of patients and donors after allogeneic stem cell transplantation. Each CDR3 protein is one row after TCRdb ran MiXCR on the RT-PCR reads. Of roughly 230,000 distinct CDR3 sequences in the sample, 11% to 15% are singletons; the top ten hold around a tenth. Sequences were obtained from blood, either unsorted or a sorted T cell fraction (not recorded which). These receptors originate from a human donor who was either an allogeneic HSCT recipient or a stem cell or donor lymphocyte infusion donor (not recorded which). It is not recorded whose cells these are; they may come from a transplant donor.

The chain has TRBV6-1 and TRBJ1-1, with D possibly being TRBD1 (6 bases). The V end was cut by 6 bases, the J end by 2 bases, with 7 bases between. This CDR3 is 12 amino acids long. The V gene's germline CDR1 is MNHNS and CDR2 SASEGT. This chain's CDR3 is CASRGTNTEAFF. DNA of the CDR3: TGTGCCAGCAGGGGGACAAACACTGAAGCTTTCTTT.

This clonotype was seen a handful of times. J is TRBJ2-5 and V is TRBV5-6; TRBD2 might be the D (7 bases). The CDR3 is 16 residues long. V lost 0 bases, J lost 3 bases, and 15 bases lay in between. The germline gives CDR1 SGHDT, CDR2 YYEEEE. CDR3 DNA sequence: TGTGCCAGCAGCTTGGTTTATGGGGGGGCCGAAGAGACCCAGTACTTC. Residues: CASSLVYGGAEETQYF.

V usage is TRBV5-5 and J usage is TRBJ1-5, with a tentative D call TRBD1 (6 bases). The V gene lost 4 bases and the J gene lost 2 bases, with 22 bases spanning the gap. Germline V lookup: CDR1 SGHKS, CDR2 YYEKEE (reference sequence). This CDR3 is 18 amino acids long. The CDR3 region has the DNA TGTGCCAGCAGCGAACAGGGTGGATTTTCGGTAGGCAATCAGCCCCAGCATTTT. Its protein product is CASSEQGGFSVGNQPQHF.

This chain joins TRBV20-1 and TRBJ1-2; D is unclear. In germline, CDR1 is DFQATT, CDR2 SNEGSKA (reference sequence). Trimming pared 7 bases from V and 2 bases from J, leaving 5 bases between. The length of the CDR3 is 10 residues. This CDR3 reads CSVQNYGYTF. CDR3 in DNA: TGCAGTGTCCAGAACTATGGCTACACCTTC.

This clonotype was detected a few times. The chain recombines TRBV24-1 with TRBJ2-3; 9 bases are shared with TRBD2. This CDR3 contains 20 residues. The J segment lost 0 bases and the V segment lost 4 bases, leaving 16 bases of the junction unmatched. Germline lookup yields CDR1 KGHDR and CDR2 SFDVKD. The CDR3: CATSEYLLRTSGHSTDTQYF. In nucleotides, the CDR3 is TGTGCCACCAGTGAATATCTTCTCCGAACTAGCGGGCATAGCACAGATACGCAGTATTTT.

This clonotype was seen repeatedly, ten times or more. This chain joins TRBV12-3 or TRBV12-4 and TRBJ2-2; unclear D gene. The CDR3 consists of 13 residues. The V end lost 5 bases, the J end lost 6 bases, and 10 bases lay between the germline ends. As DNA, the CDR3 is TGTGCCAGCAGTACCCTTGGAGCCGGGGAGCTGTTTTTT. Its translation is CASSTLGAGELFF.

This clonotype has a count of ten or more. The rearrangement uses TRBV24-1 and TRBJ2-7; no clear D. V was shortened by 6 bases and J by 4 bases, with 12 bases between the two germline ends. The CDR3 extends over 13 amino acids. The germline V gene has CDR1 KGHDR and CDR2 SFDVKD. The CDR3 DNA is TGTGCCACCAGTCTGCCGGAGTCTTACGAGCAGTACTTC. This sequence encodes CATSLPESYEQYF.

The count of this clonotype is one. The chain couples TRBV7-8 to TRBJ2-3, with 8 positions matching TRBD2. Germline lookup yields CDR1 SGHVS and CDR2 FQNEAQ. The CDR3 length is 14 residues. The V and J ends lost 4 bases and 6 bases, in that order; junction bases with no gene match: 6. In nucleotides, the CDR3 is TGTGCCAGCAGCTCACGGGTAGCGGGGGATACGCAGTATTTT. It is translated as CASSSRVAGDTQYF.

CDR3 sequence reads: CASSQDSGRNSPLHF. The CDR3, as DNA: TGTGCCAGCAGCCAAGATTCAGGGCGCAATTCACCCCTCCACTTT. This sequence joins TRBV3-1 and TRBJ1-6, with D perhaps matching TRBD1 (5 bases). CDR1 LGHDT and CDR2 YNNKEL come from the germline V gene (reference sequence). Between the trimmed V and J ends, which lost 0 bases and 7 bases, there was a span of 10 bases. The CDR3 extends over 15 amino acids.

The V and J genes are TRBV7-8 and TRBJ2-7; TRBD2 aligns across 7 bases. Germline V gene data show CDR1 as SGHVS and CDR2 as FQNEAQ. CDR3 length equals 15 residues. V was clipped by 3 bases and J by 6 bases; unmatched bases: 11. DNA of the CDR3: TGTGCCAGCAGCTTTGGGGAGGGAGCCCTCTCCGAGCAGTACTTC. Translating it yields CASSFGEGALSEQYF.

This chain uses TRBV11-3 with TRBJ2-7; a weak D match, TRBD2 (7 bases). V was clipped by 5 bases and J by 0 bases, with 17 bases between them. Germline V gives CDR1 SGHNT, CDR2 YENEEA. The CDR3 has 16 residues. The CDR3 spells CASSGGYGGSSYEQYF. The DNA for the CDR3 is TGTGCCAGCAGCGGGGGCTACGGCGGGAGCTCCTACGAGCAGTACTTC. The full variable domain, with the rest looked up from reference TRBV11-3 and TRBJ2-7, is EAGVVQSPRYKIIEKKQPVAFWCNPISGHNTLYWYLQNLGQGPELLIRYENEEAVDDSQLPKDRFSAERLKGVDSTLKIQPAELGDSAVYLCASSGGYGGSSYEQYFGPGTRLTVT.

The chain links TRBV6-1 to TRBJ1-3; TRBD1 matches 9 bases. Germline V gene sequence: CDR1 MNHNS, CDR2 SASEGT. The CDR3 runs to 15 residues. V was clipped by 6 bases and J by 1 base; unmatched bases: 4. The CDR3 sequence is CASRRGQGSGNTIYF. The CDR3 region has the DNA TGTGCCAGCAGACGGGGACAGGGTTCTGGAAACACCATATATTTT.

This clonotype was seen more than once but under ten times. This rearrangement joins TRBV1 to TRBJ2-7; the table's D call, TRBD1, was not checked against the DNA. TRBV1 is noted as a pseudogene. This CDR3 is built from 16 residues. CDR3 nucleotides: TGCACCAGCAGCCACAGGGAGGGACAGGCCGCCTACGAGCAGTACTTC. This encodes CTSSHREGQAAYEQYF.

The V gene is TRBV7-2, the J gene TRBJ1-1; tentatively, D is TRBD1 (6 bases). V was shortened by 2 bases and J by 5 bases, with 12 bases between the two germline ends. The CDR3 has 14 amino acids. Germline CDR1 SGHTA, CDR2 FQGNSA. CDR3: CASSLTGWLTEAFF. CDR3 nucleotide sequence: TGTGCCAGCAGCTTAACAGGGTGGCTGACTGAAGCTTTCTTT.

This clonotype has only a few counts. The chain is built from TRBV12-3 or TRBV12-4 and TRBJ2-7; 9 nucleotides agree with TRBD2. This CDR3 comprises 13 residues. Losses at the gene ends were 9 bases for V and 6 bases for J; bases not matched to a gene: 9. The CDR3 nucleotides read TGTGCCAGTAGCCTAGCGGGGACATTCGAGCAGTACTTC. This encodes CASSLAGTFEQYF.